This entry lists 19 T cell receptor beta chains sequenced from one sample in a study of post-analysis software for immune sequencing data. Study-wide results and limits: Controls had lower frequencies than patients of 4 or 5 TRBV segments, which included TRBV5-6, TRBV5-1 and TRBV20-1.

Presence of unique molecular identifiers characterized the TCR beta cDNA libraries. TCRdb analysed the PCR reads with MiXCR anew, one entry per CDR3 protein. The sample gives 750,000 to 950,000 distinct CDR3 sequences, under 70% of which show up once; approximately 4.2% is in the top ten. No antigen is known for these receptors. Sequenced: blood. The receptors were sampled from a girl aged 5-17 years with multiple sclerosis.

This clonotype was seen once. Mismatch with germline at one junction end may stem from a read error. The rearrangement uses TRBV7-3 and TRBJ2-1, with 7 bases aligning to TRBD1. Per germline, CDR1 SGHTA and CDR2 FQGTGA. CDR3 size: 15 residues. CDR3 bases: TGTGCCGGCAGCGCCACCGGGACAGTATACAATGAGCAGTTCTTC. It translates to CAGSATGTVYNEQFF.

There are a few counts of this clonotype. The rearrangement links TRBV29-1 to TRBJ2-4; perhaps D is TRBD1 or TRBD2 (5 bases each). Trimming cost V 0 bases and J 0 bases, with 15 bases left between them. Germline CDR1 reads SQVTM; CDR2 reads ANQGSEA. This CDR3 spans 17 amino acids. In DNA, the CDR3 is TGCAGCGTTGAAGATGGGACGGTAGATCTAGCCAAAAACATTCAGTACTTC. It is translated as CSVEDGTVDLAKNIQYF.

The chain employs TRBV10-3 and TRBJ2-3, with 13 bases that match TRBD2. CDR3 length: 17 amino acids. From germline, CDR1 is ENHRY and CDR2 SYGVKD. J was trimmed by 2 bases and V by 2 bases; bases with no gene match: 4. This chain's CDR3 is CAISEMGLAGFTDTQYF. For the CDR3, the DNA is TGTGCCATCAGTGAGATGGGACTAGCGGGATTCACAGATACGCAGTATTTT.

This chain links TRBV27 with TRBJ2-7; TRBD2 is a possible D gene (6 bases). Germline V gene data show CDR1 as MNHEY and CDR2 as SMNVEV (reference sequence). Trimming removed 5 bases from V and 2 bases from J, with 16 bases in between. The CDR3 sequence is 15 residues long. The CDR3 DNA is TGTGCCAGCAGTACCATCGGGGGATTAACCTACGAGCAGTACTTC. This sequence encodes CASSTIGGLTYEQYF.

This chain connects TRBV15 to TRBJ2-3; TRBD2 is a possible D gene (7 bases). V dropped 3 bases and J dropped 0 bases, with 13 bases sitting between them. CDR1 and CDR2 (germline): LNHNV, YYDKDF (reference sequence). The CDR3 extends over 16 amino acids. The CDR3 coding sequence is TGTGCCACCAGCAGGGGGGCGGGAGTAAGCACAGATACGCAGTATTTT. It yields the protein CATSRGAGVSTDTQYF.

This clonotype has more than one count but fewer than ten. The chain employs TRBV15 and TRBJ1-1; D unresolved. The germline V gene encodes CDR1 LNHNV and CDR2 YYDKDF (reference sequence). The length of the CDR3 is 14 residues. V was cut by 0 bases and J by 0 bases, with 5 bases left in between. In nucleotides, the CDR3 is TGTGCCACCAGCAGAGAAAGGGTGAACACTGAAGCTTTCTTT. It is translated as CATSRERVNTEAFF.

The genes are TRBV7-9 and TRBJ2-7; D unresolved. The CDR3 sequence is 12 residues long. The V and J ends lost 6 bases and 5 bases respectively, with 11 bases between them. CDR1 SEHNR and CDR2 FQNEAQ come from the germline V gene (reference sequence). The CDR3 reads CASSNPVDEQYF. As DNA, the CDR3 is TGTGCCAGCAGTAATCCCGTGGACGAGCAGTACTTC.

The CDR3 spells CAISGPQGAPGYNEQFF. The CDR3 bases are TGTGCCATCAGTGGACCCCAGGGGGCACCCGGTTACAATGAGCAGTTCTTC. The V gene is TRBV10-3, the J gene TRBJ2-1; the match to TRBD1 covers 8 bases. The CDR3 spans 17 residues. Germline V gene lookup returns CDR1 ENHRY and CDR2 SYGVKD. J was trimmed by 4 bases and V by 4 bases; bases with no gene match: 12.

This clonotype turned up a few times. The chain recombines TRBV20-1 with TRBJ2-3; 9 bases are shared with TRBD1. The V gene's germline CDR1 is DFQATT and CDR2 SNEGSKA (reference sequence). CDR3 size: 15 residues. V dropped 5 bases and J dropped 5; count of bases not matched to a gene: 11. The DNA of the CDR3 is TGCAGTGCTGAAGACCCGACAGGGGGTAGAGATACGCAGTATTTT. Protein: CSAEDPTGGRDTQYF.

The chain recombines TRBV30 with TRBJ1-5, with D possibly being TRBD1 (6 bases). The V end was cut by 7 bases, the J end by 2 bases, with 12 bases between. Germline-derived CDR1 and CDR2 are GTSNPN and SVGIG (reference sequence). The CDR3 runs 13 residues. CDR3 loop: CAYRAFRNQPQHF. CDR3 sequence (DNA): TGTGCCTACAGGGCTTTCCGCAATCAGCCCCAGCATTTT.

The genes are TRBV25-1 and TRBJ1-4; D unresolved. This CDR3 is 13 amino acids long. CDR1 is MGHDK and CDR2 is SYGVNS in the germline V gene. V was cut by 0 bases and J by 8 bases, with 7 bases left in between. The CDR3 region is CASSEYPEEKLFF. The CDR3 nucleotides are TGTGCCAGCAGTGAATATCCGGAGGAAAAACTGTTTTTT.

The chain recombines TRBV12-3 or TRBV12-4 with TRBJ1-2, with TRBD1 as a possible D gene (6 bases). V shed 3 bases and J shed 4 bases, with 9 bases lying between them. The CDR3 spans 13 residues. CDR3: CASSFGQFYGYTF. CDR3 DNA: TGTGCCAGCAGTTTTGGACAGTTCTATGGCTACACCTTC.

This clonotype was observed a few times. Here the CDR3 reads CSARGAGRTYNEQFF. CDR3 bases: TGCAGTGCTAGAGGTGCGGGGAGGACCTACAATGAGCAGTTCTTC. The chain links TRBV20-1 to TRBJ2-1, with D possibly being TRBD2 (6 bases). CDR1 is DFQATT and CDR2 is SNEGSKA in the germline V gene (reference sequence). Trimming took off 1 base at V and 2 bases at J, with 12 bases between the two ends. The CDR3 contains 15 residues.

V is TRBV7-9 and J is TRBJ1-1; 9 nucleotides align to TRBD1. V was pared by 5 bases and J by 5 bases, with 12 bases of the junction left unmatched. CDR3 length equals 16 residues. Germline V gene data show CDR1 as SEHNR and CDR2 as FQNEAQ (reference sequence). CDR3 amino acids: CASSRFGNRGRTEAFF. Here the CDR3 DNA reads TGTGCCAGCAGCCGCTTCGGTAACAGGGGGCGGACTGAAGCTTTCTTT.

This chain uses TRBV7-3 with TRBJ2-3, with D possibly TRBD1 on 6 matching bases. The germline V gene encodes CDR1 SGHTA and CDR2 FQGTGA. V shed 2 bases and J shed 1 base, with 10 bases lying between them. The CDR3 runs to 15 residues. CDR3 amino acids: CASSLGTHRTDTQYF. The CDR3 region has the DNA TGTGCCAGCAGCTTAGGGACACATCGCACAGATACGCAGTATTTT. Drawing the rest from reference TRBV7-3 and TRBJ2-3, the complete variable domain is GAGVSQTPSNKVTEKGKYVELRCDPISGHTALYWYRQSLGQGPEFLIYFQGTGAADDSGLPNDRFFAVRPEGSVSTLKIQRTERGDSAVYLCASSLGTHRTDTQYFGPGTRLTVL.

The chain carries TRBV7-2 and TRBJ2-7, with D perhaps TRBD1 (6 bases). With the DNA end fitting TRBJ2-5 better, the J assignment may be wrong. CDR1 is SGHTA, CDR2 FQGNSA, per germline. The CDR3 is made up of 15 amino acids. CDR3 amino acids: CASSPGVQLGETQYF. The CDR3 DNA reads TGTGCCAGCAGCCCAGGGGTACAATTGGGGGAGACCCAGTACTTC.

V and J are TRBV20-1 and TRBJ2-4; no reliable D call. Germline lookup yields CDR1 DFQATT and CDR2 SNEGSKA (reference sequence). The CDR3 sequence is 13 residues long. Trimming removed 3 bases at V and 0 bases at J, with 6 bases between. The chain's CDR3 is CSASNRAKNIQYF. Here the CDR3 DNA reads TGCAGTGCTAGTAACAGAGCCAAAAACATTCAGTACTTC.

The chain links TRBV6-1 to TRBJ2-7; 11 bases agree with TRBD2. The germline CDR1 and CDR2 sequences are MNHNS and SASEGT. V lost 2 bases and J lost 3; bases outside the gene matches: 3. The CDR3 totals 15 residues. CDR3 bases: TGTGCCAGCAGTGAATTGGGGACTAGCGGCTACGAGCAGTACTTC. Translation: CASSELGTSGYEQYF.

This clonotype was detected a few times. As DNA, the CDR3 is TGTGCCAGCAGTGCGATCCGGGACATAGGAGAAAACTATGGCTACACCTTC. It codes for CASSAIRDIGENYGYTF. V is TRBV12-3 or TRBV12-4 and J is TRBJ1-2; D may be TRBD1 (6 bases). V lost 5 bases and J lost 2, with 21 bases in between. The CDR3 sequence is 17 residues long.